This T cell receptor beta chain was captured by sequencing in a study of blood T cell repertoires in COVID-19. CDR3 length: 17 amino acids. V shed 2 bases and J 5 bases; nucleotides not matched to a gene: 12. The germline gives CDR1 MNHEY, CDR2 SMNVEV (reference sequence). Produced via immunoSEQ multiplex PCR; TCRdb's table is partial and in-frame only. The sample includes over 60,000 clones, 89% of them seen just once. What was sequenced was peripheral blood. This clonotype was obtained from a woman between 50 and 59 years old with active COVID-19. V is TRBV27 and J is TRBJ1-1; 9 bases agree with TRBD1. The chain's CDR3 is CASSLRVVRDRVTEAFF. DNA of the CDR3: TGTGCCAGCAGTTTACGGGTCGTCCGGGACAGGGTTACTGAAGCTTTCTTT.